This T cell receptor (beta chain) was obtained from a study of blood T cell repertoires in COVID-19. Study overall: Samples taken during acute and convalescent COVID-19 were collected in the United States, Italy and Spain. T cells, B-cell-depleted T cells, or PBMCs provided the cDNA or gDNA that served as material.

The CDR3 runs 15 residues. CDR1 and CDR2 from the germline V gene are KGHDR and SFDVKD. The germline V and J ends were trimmed by 10 bases and 3 bases, with 17 bases remaining between them. This clone was recorded once. Sequenced by immunoSEQ multiplex PCR; TCRdb stores in-frame clones only, minus some. The table has around 50,000 clones, 70% to 90% seen once. The chain links TRBV24-1 to TRBJ2-2; D possibly corresponds to TRBD2 (6 bases). Sequencing was carried out using peripheral blood. This TCR was sampled from a human donor in a cohort sampled during active COVID-19. The CDR3 loop is CATSHGWGDTGELFF. The DNA of the CDR3 is TGTGCCACTTCACATGGTTGGGGGGACACCGGGGAGCTGTTTTTT.